This TCR beta chain was identified in a study of blood T cell repertoires in COVID-19. Whole-study context: COVID-19 samples, acute and convalescent, were from the United States, Italy and Spain.

V lost 4 bases and J lost 5, with 11 bases in between. This CDR3 has 13 amino acids. Germline V gene lookup returns CDR1 KGHDR and CDR2 SFDVKD. Assay used: immunoSEQ multiplex PCR; TCRdb lists only in-frame clones, some missing. The sample lists roughly 200,000 clones, around 82% occurring once. The count of this clone is one. The chain joins TRBV24-1 to TRBJ2-7; D possibly corresponds to TRBD2 (5 bases). Sequencing was carried out using peripheral blood. This TCR derives from a man aged 35 to 55 with active or convalescent COVID-19. The CDR3 DNA sequence: TGTGCCACCAGTGACCCCCCGGGGAACGAGCAGTACTTC. Protein product: CATSDPPGNEQYF.